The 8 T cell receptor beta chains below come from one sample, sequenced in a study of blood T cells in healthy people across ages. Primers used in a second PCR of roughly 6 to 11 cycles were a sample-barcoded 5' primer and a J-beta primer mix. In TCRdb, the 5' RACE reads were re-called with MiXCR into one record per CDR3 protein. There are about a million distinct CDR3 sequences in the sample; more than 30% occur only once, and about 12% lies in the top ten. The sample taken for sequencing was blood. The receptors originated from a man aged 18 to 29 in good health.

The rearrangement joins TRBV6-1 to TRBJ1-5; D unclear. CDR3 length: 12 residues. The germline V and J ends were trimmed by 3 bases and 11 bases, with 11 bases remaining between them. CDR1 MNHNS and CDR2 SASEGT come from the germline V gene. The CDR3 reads CASSDSLRAQHF. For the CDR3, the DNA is TGTGCCAGCAGTGACAGTCTGAGGGCCCAGCATTTT.

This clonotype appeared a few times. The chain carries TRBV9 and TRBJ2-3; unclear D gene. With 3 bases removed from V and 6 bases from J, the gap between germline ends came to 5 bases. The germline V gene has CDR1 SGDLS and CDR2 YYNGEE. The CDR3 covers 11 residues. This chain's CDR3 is CASSDMDTQYF. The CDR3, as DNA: TGTGCCAGCAGCGACATGGATACGCAGTATTTT.

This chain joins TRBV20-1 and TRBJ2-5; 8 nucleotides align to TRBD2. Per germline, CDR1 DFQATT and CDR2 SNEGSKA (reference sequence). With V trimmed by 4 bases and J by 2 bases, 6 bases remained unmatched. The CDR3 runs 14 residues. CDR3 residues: CSAKIGGVQETQYF. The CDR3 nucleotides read TGCAGTGCTAAAATCGGGGGGGTTCAAGAGACCCAGTACTTC.

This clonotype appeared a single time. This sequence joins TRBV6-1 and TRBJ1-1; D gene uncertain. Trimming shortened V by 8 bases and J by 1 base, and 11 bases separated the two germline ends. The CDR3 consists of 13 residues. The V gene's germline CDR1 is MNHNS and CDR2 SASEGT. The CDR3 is CASARITNTEAFF. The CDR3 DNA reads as TGTGCCAGCGCTAGGATCACGAACACTGAAGCTTTCTTT.

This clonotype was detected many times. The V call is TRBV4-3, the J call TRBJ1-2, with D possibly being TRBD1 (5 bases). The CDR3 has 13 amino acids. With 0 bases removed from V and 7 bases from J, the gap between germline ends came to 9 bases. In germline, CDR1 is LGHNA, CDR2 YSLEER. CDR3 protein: CASSQEGRSGYTF. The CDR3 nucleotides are TGCGCCAGCAGCCAAGAGGGACGGTCTGGCTACACCTTC.

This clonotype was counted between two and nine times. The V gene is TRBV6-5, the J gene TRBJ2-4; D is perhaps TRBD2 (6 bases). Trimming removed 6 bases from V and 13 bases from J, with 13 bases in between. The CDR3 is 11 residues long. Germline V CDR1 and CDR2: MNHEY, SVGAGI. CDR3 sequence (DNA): TGTGCCAGCAGCACCGGGGGTTTCCAGTACTTC. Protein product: CASSTGGFQYF.

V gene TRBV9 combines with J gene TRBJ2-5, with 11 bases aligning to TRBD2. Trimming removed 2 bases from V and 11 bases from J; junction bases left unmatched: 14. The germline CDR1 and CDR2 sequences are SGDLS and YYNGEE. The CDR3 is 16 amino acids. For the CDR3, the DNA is TGTGCCAGCAGCGTTAGCGGGGGGGCAATAAACAATGAGCAGTACTTC. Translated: CASSVSGGAINNEQYF.

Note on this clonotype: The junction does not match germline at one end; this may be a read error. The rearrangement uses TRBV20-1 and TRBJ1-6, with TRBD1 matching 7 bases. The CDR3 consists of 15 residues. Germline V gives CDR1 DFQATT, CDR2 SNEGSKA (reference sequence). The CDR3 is CSARPPTGNNSPPHF. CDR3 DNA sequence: TGCAGTGCTAGACCCCCGACAGGGAATAATTCACCCCCCCACTTT.